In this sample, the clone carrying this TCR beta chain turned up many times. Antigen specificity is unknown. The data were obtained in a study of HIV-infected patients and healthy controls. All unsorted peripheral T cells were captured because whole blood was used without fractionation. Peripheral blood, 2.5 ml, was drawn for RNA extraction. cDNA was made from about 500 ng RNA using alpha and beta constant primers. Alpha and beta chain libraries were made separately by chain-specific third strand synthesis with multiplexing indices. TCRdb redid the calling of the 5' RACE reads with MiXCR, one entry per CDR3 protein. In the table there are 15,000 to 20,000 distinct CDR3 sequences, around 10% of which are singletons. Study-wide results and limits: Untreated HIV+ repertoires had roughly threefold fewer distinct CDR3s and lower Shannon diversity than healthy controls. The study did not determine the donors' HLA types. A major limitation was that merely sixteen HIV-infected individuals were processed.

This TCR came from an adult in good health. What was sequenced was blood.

The CDR3 region is CATSDAGTANTGELFF. The CDR3 DNA reads TGTGCCACCAGTGATGCCGGGACAGCGAACACCGGGGAGCTGTTTTTT. This chain links TRBV24-1 with TRBJ2-2; 7 nucleotides line up with TRBD1. The CDR3 extends over 16 amino acids. Germline V gene sequence: CDR1 KGHDR, CDR2 SFDVKD. Trimming took 3 bases from V and 0 from J; bases not matched to a gene: 3.